In this sample, the clone carrying this T cell receptor (beta chain) turned up a few times. Its antigen is undetermined. This entry comes from a study of identical twins. cDNA molecules carried unique molecular identifiers, and template switching added a universal primer site. TCRdb ran MiXCR on the 5' RACE reads and lists one entry per CDR3 protein. In the table there are 250,000 or so distinct CDR3 sequences, about 7% of which are singletons. Study conclusions and caveats: The more abundant beta clonotypes in cord blood had fewer insertions, and memory repertoires did not show this. Analyses based on zero insertions could be partly confounded by invariant MAIT and iNKT cells.

With 4 bases removed from V and 2 bases from J, the gap between germline ends came to 11 bases. Germline CDR1 is SGHDN and CDR2 is FVKESK. The CDR3 is made up of 14 amino acids. The same sample was also used in a study of yellow fever vaccine responses in identical twins.

Sequencing used memory (CD45RO+) T cells sorted from blood. The sequence came from a young woman in good health. The chain links TRBV14 to TRBJ1-2; possible D gene TRBD1, 6 bases. The CDR3 protein is CASSPGHLNYGYTF. CDR3 nucleotides: TGTGCCAGCAGCCCGGGACATCTGAACTATGGCTACACCTTC.